A selection of T cell receptor beta chains follows, all from one sample in a study of beta chain features in type 1 diabetes. TCRdb keeps only in-frame clones here, not all; method: immunoSEQ multiplex PCR. This sample has around 140,000 clones; 8% to 13% occur once, and the top ten carry around 1.2%. What was sequenced was naive CD4+ T cells from blood. All receptors derive from a man aged 18 to 30 in good health. CDR3s include the opening cysteine and the closing phenylalanine or tryptophan. The order of the fields is CDR3 length, D gene, V gene, clone size, J gene, CDR3 protein, CDR3 DNA. The D gene is left open where the match is weak. The size entry is marked missing in some rows and otherwise reads once, few, many or a size class.

>15|TRBD1|TRBV6-4|-|TRBJ1-6
CASSVDRGVSSPLHF
TGTGCCAGCAGTGTAGACAGGGGGGTTAGTTCACCCCTCCACTTT
>16|-|TRBV25-1|few|TRBJ2-7
CARQNRTPPDPYEQYF
TGTGCCAGACAGAACCGGACACCCCCAGATCCCTACGAGCAGTACTTC
>16|-|TRBV7-9|few|TRBJ1-4
CASSLAVNRDNEKLFF
TGTGCCAGCAGCTTAGCGGTTAACAGGGATAATGAAAAACTGTTTTTT
>15|-|TRBV10-3|-|TRBJ2-2
CAISELGQNTGELFF
TGTGCCATCAGTGAGTTGGGACAGAACACCGGGGAGCTGTTTTTT
>13|-|TRBV7-8|few|TRBJ1-5
CASSPISNQPQHF
TGTGCCAGCAGCCCTATCAGCAATCAGCCCCAGCATTTT
>15|TRBD1|TRBV6-5|-|TRBJ2-7
CASRDEGQGINEQYF
TGTGCCAGCAGGGATGAGGGACAGGGAATCAACGAGCAGTACTTC
>14|-|TRBV7-2|few|TRBJ1-3
CASTHRASGNTIYF
TGTGCCAGCACCCACAGGGCCTCTGGAAACACCATATATTTT
>12|-|TRBV28|-|TRBJ2-5
CASSLAAQTQYF
TGTGCCAGCAGTTTGGCGGCACAGACCCAGTACTTC
>15|TRBD2|TRBV7-3|many|TRBJ2-4
CASSLTSGGANIQYF
TGTGCCAGCAGCTTAACTAGCGGGGGGGCCAACATTCAGTACTTC
>14|-|TRBV29-1|many|TRBJ2-7
CSVEDPETSYEQYF
TGCAGCGTTGAAGATCCGGAGACCTCCTACGAGCAGTACTTC
>16|TRBD2|TRBV7-2|few|TRBJ2-1
CASSLLGTSGDNEQFF
TGTGCCAGCAGCTTACTTGGGACTAGCGGGGACAATGAGCAGTTCTTC
>14|TRBD1|TRBV6-5|-|TRBJ1-4
CASSYSTGAEKLFF
TGTGCCAGCAGTTACTCGACAGGGGCTGAAAAACTGTTTTTT
>13|-|TRBV11-2|-|TRBJ2-1
CALSSRGGDEQFF
TGTGCCTTATCGTCCCGGGGAGGAGATGAGCAGTTCTTC
>14|-|TRBV5-1|few|TRBJ2-2
CASSRDTYTGELFF
TGCGCCAGCAGCCGAGACACCTACACCGGGGAGCTGTTTTTT
>14|TRBD1|TRBV7-2|once|TRBJ2-7
CASSLVQGMYEQYF
TGTGCCAGCAGCTTAGTACAGGGGATGTACGAGCAGTACTTC
>11|-|TRBV6-5|-|TRBJ1-1
CASRRETEAFF
TGTGCCAGCAGAAGAGAGACTGAAGCTTTCTTT
>14|-|TRBV7-2|few|TRBJ1-6
CASSLGTEYSPLHF
TGTGCCAGCAGCTTAGGGACTGAGTATTCACCCCTCCACTTT
>16|-|TRBV4-3|-|TRBJ1-5
CASSPSRVTFNQPQHF
TGCGCCAGCAGCCCCTCCAGGGTAACCTTCAATCAGCCCCAGCATTTT
>14|TRBD1|TRBV29-1|few|TRBJ1-1
CSVFRSGGLSEAFF
TGCAGCGTTTTTCGGTCAGGGGGCTTATCTGAAGCTTTCTTT
>15|-|TRBV6-5|-|TRBJ2-7
CASSYVMGALGEQYF
TGTGCCAGCAGTTACGTGATGGGGGCGTTGGGCGAGCAGTACTTC
>16|-|TRBV7-3|few|TRBJ2-5
CASSRSRQGNQETQYF
TGTGCCAGCAGCCGATCCAGGCAGGGGAATCAAGAGACCCAGTACTTC
>14|-|TRBV7-8|-|TRBJ2-7
CASSPVIADYEQYF
TGTGCCAGCAGCCCCGTTATAGCGGACTACGAGCAGTACTTC
>13|-|TRBV9|-|TRBJ1-6
CASSQEGDSPLHF
TGTGCCAGCAGCCAGGAGGGAGACTCACCCCTCCACTTT
>15|TRBD2|TRBV30|few|TRBJ2-1
CAWSRTSGGYNEQFF
TGTGCCTGGAGCCGGACTAGCGGGGGCTACAATGAGCAGTTCTTC
>16|TRBD2|TRBV7-8|-|TRBJ2-5
CASSPGTSAYQETQYF
TGTGCCAGCAGCCCGGGGACTAGCGCCTATCAAGAGACCCAGTACTTC
>15|TRBD2|TRBV4-3|few|TRBJ2-3
CASSPEGLAGYTQYF
TGCGCCAGCAGCCCGGAGGGACTAGCGGGGTATACGCAGTATTTT
>14|-|TRBV2|few|TRBJ2-6
CASARGSGANVLTF
TGTGCCAGCGCAAGGGGCTCTGGGGCCAACGTCCTGACTTTC
>13|-|TRBV7-3|few|TRBJ2-3
CASSLGGTDTQYF
TGTGCCAGCAGCTTAGGAGGCACAGATACGCAGTATTTT
>15|-|TRBV19|-|TRBJ2-5
CASSELGGAQETQYF
TGTGCCAGTAGCGAGTTGGGGGGGGCTCAAGAGACCCAGTACTTC
>16|-|TRBV5-4|once|TRBJ2-1
CASSTGHSTSYNEQFF
TGTGCCAGCAGCACAGGACATTCGACCTCCTACAATGAGCAGTTCTTC
>14|TRBD1|TRBV7-9|many|TRBJ2-7
CASSFWDRAYEQYF
TGTGCCAGCAGCTTCTGGGACAGGGCGTACGAGCAGTACTTC
>16|-|TRBV15|few|TRBJ2-3
CATTNRWDSSTDTQYF
TGTGCCACCACGAACCGTTGGGACTCTAGTACAGATACGCAGTATTTT
>16|-|TRBV28|-|TRBJ1-2
CASSSPRGQGKSGYTF
TGTGCCAGCAGTTCCCCCCGTGGGCAGGGCAAGTCAGGCTACACCTTC
>14|-|TRBV10-1|few|TRBJ1-3
CASSESRVGNTIYF
TGCGCCAGCAGTGAGTCCAGGGTTGGAAACACCATATATTTT
>15|-|TRBV27|few|TRBJ2-7
CASSLIAGSSYEQYF
TGTGCCAGCAGTCTAATAGCCGGGTCCTCCTACGAGCAGTACTTC
>13|-|TRBV6-5|few|TRBJ1-1
CASIPDKNTEAFF
TGTGCCAGCATCCCGGACAAGAACACTGAAGCTTTCTTT
>14|-|TRBV6-4|few|TRBJ2-2
CASSDSGPPGELFF
TGTGCCAGCAGTGACTCGGGCCCCCCCGGGGAGCTGTTTTTT
>14|TRBD1|TRBV25-1|-|TRBJ2-3
CASSRRQGVDTQYF
TGTGCCAGCAGTCGACGACAGGGGGTGGATACGCAGTATTTT
>16|TRBD2|TRBV2|-|TRBJ2-5
CASSGASGDPQETQYF
TGTGCCAGCAGTGGGGCTAGCGGGGATCCCCAAGAGACCCAGTACTTC
>13|TRBD1|TRBV25-1|many|TRBJ2-7
CASSALQGIEQYF
TGTGCCAGCAGTGCTTTACAGGGGATCGAGCAGTACTTC
>14|-|TRBV9|few|TRBJ1-4
CASSVDGGNEKLFF
TGTGCCAGCAGCGTAGACGGGGGTAATGAAAAACTGTTTTTT
>15|-|TRBV15|many|TRBJ2-5
CATSRDRRDAETQYF
TGTGCCACCAGCAGAGATCGGCGGGACGCGGAGACCCAGTACTTC
>16|TRBD1|TRBV5-6|-|TRBJ2-3
CASSPVGTVFTDTQYF
TGTGCCAGCAGCCCCGTCGGGACAGTCTTCACAGATACGCAGTACTTT
>17|-|TRBV5-4|few|TRBJ2-1
CASSLKDSSISYNEQFF
TGTGCCAGCAGCCTAAAGGACAGCTCTATCTCCTACAATGAGCAGTTCTTC
>13|TRBD1|TRBV6-5|-|TRBJ1-5
CASSWDRNQPQHF
TGTGCCAGCAGTTGGGACAGGAATCAGCCCCAGCATTTT
>16|TRBD2|TRBV5-1|few|TRBJ2-1
CASSQSVAGVGNEQFF
TGCGCCAGCAGCCAAAGCGTAGCGGGGGTTGGGAATGAGCAGTTCTTC
>14|TRBD1|TRBV25-1|-|TRBJ1-1
CASSVQGGGTEAFF
TGTGCCAGCAGTGTACAGGGGGGGGGCACTGAAGCTTTCTTT
>14|-|TRBV5-1|-|TRBJ2-5
CASSLDNSRETQYF
TGCGCCAGCAGCTTGGATAACAGTAGGGAGACCCAGTACTTC
>15|TRBD1|TRBV13|many|TRBJ1-1
CASSWTGDMNTEAFF
TGTGCCAGCAGCTGGACAGGGGACATGAACACTGAAGCTTTCTTT
>15|TRBD2|TRBV19|-|TRBJ2-1
CASTAGGARYNEQFF
TGTGCCAGTACAGCGGGGGGGGCGAGGTACAATGAGCAGTTCTTC
>14|TRBD1|TRBV6-5|-|TRBJ1-2
CASSRQGRGYGYTF
TGTGCCAGCAGTCGACAGGGTAGGGGCTATGGCTACACCTTC
>14|-|TRBV28|few|TRBJ1-2
CASSLDSFSYGYTF
TGTGCCAGCAGCCTCGACAGTTTTTCTTATGGCTACACCTTC
>12|-|TRBV28|-|TRBJ1-2
CASSLAAYGYTF
TGTGCCAGCAGTTTAGCGGCCTATGGCTACACCTTC
>14|-|TRBV28|many|TRBJ2-3
CASGGAASTDTQYF
TGTGCCAGCGGAGGGGCGGCTAGCACAGATACGCAGTATTTT
>13|-|TRBV7-2|many|TRBJ2-2
CASSPRQAGELFF
TGTGCCAGCAGCCCTAGACAGGCCGGGGAGCTGTTTTTT
>12|TRBD1|TRBV29-1|-|TRBJ2-7
CSVPGQGPEQYF
TGCAGCGTACCGGGACAGGGCCCCGAGCAGTACTTC